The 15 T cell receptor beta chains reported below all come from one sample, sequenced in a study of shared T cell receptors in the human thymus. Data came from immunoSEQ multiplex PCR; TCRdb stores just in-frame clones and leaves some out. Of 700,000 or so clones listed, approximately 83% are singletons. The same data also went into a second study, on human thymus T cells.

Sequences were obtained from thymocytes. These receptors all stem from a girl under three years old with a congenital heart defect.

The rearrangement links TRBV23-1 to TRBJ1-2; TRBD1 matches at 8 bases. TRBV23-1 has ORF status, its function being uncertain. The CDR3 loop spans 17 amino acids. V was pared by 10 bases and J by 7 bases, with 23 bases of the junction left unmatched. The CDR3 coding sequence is TGCGCCACTCAGGGGGCTTGGGGGTGTTTTCAACTGGGTGGCTACACCTTC. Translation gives CATQGAWGCFQLGGYTF.

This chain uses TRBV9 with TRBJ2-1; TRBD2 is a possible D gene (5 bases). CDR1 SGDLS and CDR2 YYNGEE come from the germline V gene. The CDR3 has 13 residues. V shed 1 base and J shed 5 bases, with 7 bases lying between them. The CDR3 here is CASSVRLNNEQFF. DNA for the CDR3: TGTGCCAGCAGCGTAAGACTAAACAATGAGCAGTTCTTC. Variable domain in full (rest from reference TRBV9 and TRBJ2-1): DSGVTQTPKHLITATGQRVTLRCSPRSGDLSVYWYQQSLDQGLQFLIQYYNGEERAKGNILERFSAQQFPDLHSELNLSSLELGDSALYFCASSVRLNNEQFFGPGTRLTVL.

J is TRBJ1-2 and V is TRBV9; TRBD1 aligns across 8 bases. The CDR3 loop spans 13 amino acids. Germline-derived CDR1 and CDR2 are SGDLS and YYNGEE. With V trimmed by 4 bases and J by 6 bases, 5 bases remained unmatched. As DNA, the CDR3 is TGTGCCAGCAGCACCGAGACAGGGGATGGCTACACCTTC. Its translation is CASSTETGDGYTF.

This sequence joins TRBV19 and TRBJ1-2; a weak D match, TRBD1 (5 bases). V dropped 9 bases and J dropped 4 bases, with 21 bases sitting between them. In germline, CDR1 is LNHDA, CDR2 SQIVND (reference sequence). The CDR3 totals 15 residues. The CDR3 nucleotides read TGTGCCAGCAGACCGCCAGGGTACCCATCCTATGGCTACACCTTC. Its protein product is CASRPPGYPSYGYTF.

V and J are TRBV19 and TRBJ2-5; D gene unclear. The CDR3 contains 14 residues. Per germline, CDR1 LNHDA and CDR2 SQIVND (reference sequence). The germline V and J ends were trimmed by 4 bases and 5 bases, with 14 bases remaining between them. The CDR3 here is CASSTRVKWETQYF. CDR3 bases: TGTGCCAGTAGTACCCGGGTGAAGTGGGAGACCCAGTACTTC.

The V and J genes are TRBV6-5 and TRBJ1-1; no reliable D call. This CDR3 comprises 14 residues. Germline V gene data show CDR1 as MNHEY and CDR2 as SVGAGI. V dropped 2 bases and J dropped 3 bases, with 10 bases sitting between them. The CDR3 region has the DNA TGTGCCAGCAGTTACGGGAGGCCGGACACTGAAGCTTTCTTT. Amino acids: CASSYGRPDTEAFF.

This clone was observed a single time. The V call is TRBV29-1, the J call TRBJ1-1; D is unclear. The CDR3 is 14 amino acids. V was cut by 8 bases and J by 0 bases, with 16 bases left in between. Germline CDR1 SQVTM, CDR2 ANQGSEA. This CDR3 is CSPFPVEVNTEAFF. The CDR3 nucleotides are TGCAGCCCCTTTCCCGTTGAGGTGAACACTGAAGCTTTCTTT.

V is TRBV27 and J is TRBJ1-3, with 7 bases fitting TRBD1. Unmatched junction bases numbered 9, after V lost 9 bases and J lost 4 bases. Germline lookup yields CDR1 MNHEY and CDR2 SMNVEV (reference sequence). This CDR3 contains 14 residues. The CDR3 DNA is TGTGCCAGTAGTAGGGGGCGCCTCGGAAACACCATATATTTT. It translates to CASSRGRLGNTIYF.

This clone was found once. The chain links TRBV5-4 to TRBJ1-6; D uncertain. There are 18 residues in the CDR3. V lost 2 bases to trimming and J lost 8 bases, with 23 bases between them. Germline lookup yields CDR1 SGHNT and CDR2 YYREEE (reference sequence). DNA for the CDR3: TGTGCCAGCAGCTTCTGGCGTGAGGAGGCAGATTACGATTCACCCCTCCACTTT. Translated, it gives CASSFWREEADYDSPLHF.

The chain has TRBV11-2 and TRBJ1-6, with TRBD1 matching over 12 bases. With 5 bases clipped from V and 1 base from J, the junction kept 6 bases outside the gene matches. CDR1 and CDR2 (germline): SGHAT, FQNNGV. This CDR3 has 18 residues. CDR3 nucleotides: TGTGCCAGCAGCATGGGACAGGGGGCTCTTTCCTATAATTCACCCCTCCACTTT. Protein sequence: CASSMGQGALSYNSPLHF.

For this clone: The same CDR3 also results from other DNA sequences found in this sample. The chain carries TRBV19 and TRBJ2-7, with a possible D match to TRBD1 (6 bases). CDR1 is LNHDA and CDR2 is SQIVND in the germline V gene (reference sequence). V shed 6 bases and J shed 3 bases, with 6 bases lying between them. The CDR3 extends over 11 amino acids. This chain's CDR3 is CASSRGYEQYF. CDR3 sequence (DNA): TGTGCCAGTAGCAGGGGCTACGAGCAGTACTTC.

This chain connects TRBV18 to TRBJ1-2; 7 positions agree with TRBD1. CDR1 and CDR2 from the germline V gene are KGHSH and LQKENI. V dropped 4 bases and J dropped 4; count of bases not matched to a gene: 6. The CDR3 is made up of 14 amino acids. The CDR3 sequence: CASSLRTGTYGYTF. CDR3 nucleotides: TGTGCCAGCTCACTCAGGACAGGTACCTATGGCTACACCTTC. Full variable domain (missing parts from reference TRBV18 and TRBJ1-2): NAGVMQNPRHLVRRRGQEARLRCSPMKGHSHVYWYRQLPEEGLKFMVYLQKENIIDESGMPKERFSAEFPKEGPSILRIQQVVRGDSAAYFCASSLRTGTYGYTFGSGTRLTVV.

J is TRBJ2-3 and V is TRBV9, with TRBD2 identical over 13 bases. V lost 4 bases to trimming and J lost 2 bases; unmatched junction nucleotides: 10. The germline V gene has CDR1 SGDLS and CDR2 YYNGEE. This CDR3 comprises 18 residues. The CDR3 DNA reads TGTGCCAGCAGCACCCACCGTGGGACTAGCGGGGTCACAGATACGCAGTATTTT. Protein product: CASSTHRGTSGVTDTQYF.

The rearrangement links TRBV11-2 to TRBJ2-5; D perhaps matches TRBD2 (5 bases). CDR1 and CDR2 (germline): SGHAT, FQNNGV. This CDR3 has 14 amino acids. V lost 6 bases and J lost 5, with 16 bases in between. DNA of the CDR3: TGTGCCAGCAGGATCCGTAGGGAGAGGGAGACCCAGTACTTC. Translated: CASRIRRERETQYF. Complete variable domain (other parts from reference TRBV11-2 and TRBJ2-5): EAGVAQSPRYKIIEKRQSVAFWCNPISGHATLYWYQQILGQGPKLLIQFQNNGVVDDSQLPKDRFSAERLKGVDSTLKIQPAKLEDSAVYLCASRIRRERETQYFGPGTRLLVL.

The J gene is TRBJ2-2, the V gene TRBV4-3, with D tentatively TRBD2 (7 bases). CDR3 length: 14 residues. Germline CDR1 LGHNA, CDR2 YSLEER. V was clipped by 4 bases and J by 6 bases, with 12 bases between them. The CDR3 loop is CASSLQGGAGELFF. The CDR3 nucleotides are TGCGCCAGCAGCCTCCAAGGGGGGGCCGGGGAGCTGTTTTTT.